A selection of T cell receptor beta chains follows, all from one sample in a study of T cell repertoires in cytomegalovirus infection. For these receptors, no antigen is known. One entry per CDR3 protein results from TCRdb running MiXCR on the reads. This table has about 130,000 distinct CDR3 sequences, more than 25% appearing once. The starting material was CD8+ T cells from cultured PBMCs, obtained from culture after CMV antigen stimulation. The receptor set was obtained from a human donor in good health (CMV status not recorded). Some clones in this sample may be carry-over from other donors' samples. Both conserved end residues are part of each CDR3. D genes are given only for firm matches. Rows may omit the clone size; those that give it use once, few, many or a size class.

J	D	size	V	DNA	CDR3
TRBJ2-1	.	few	TRBV7-2	TGTGCCAGCAGCCTCCTGGGGGGAGGCAATGAGCAGTTCTTC	CASSLLGGGNEQFF
TRBJ2-7	TRBD2	.	TRBV4-1	TGCGCCAGCAGCCAGTCTAGCGGGCCCCCCTACGAGCAGTACTTC	CASSQSSGPPYEQYF
TRBJ2-2	.	.	TRBV20-1	TGTAGTGTCCGAGCGAGCACCGGGGAGCTGTTTTTT	CSVRASTGELFF
TRBJ2-1	.	.	TRBV12-3/TRBV12-4	TGTGCCAGCCTAGGACTACCGAAAAATGAGCAGTTCTTC	CASLGLPKNEQFF
TRBJ1-2	.	.	TRBV20-1	TGCAGTGCTAGAGAAGAGGGGACGGATGGCTACACCTTC	CSAREEGTDGYTF
TRBJ2-1	.	many	TRBV4-1	TGCGCCAGCAGCCAAGGAGTAGACAATGAGCAGTTCTTC	CASSQGVDNEQFF
TRBJ1-2	TRBD1	few	TRBV7-2	TGTGCCAGCAGCTTAGGGAATACCGGGACAGAGCTCGTCGATGGCTACACCTTC	CASSLGNTGTELVDGYTF
TRBJ2-3	TRBD2	many	TRBV6-4	TGTGCCAGCAGTCCCAGCGGGGAAGGAGATACGCAGTATTTT	CASSPSGEGDTQYF
TRBJ2-7	TRBD2	.	TRBV27	TGTGCCAGCAGTTTATCCCTAGCGGGGGCTATCACCTACGAGCAGTACTTC	CASSLSLAGAITYEQYF
TRBJ2-3	TRBD1	.	TRBV9	TGTGCCAGCAGCGGGACAGGAGGTGGGGTCGATACGCAGTATTTT	CASSGTGGGVDTQYF
TRBJ2-5	.	.	TRBV29-1	TGCAGCGTTGATAAGGCGCGGGCGTGGCGACCAGAGACCCAGTACTTC	CSVDKARAWRPETQYF
TRBJ1-4	.	many	TRBV28	TGTGCCAGCAGTTTCGGAGGGGCAACTAATGAAAAACTGTTTTTT	CASSFGGATNEKLFF
TRBJ1-4	.	few	TRBV7-6	TGTGCCAGCAGCTTGCTTACACAGGGCGGTGAAAAACTGTTTTTT	CASSLLTQGGEKLFF
TRBJ2-7	.	many	TRBV7-2	TGTGCCAGCAGCACGAGGCAGGGGCGGGAGCAGTACTTC	CASSTRQGREQYF
TRBJ1-5	.	.	TRBV28	TGTGCCAGCAGGCCTTTATCATACAATAGCAATCAGCCCCAGCATTTT	CASRPLSYNSNQPQHF
TRBJ2-1	.	.	TRBV7-6	TGTGCCAGCAGCCCGACGACGGGTTACAATGAGCAGTTCTTC	CASSPTTGYNEQFF
TRBJ1-6	.	.	TRBV28	TGTGCCACCGCGCCGACTATCGGTAATTCACCCCTCCACTTT	CATAPTIGNSPLHF
TRBJ2-7	.	.	TRBV4-1	TGCGCCAGCAGCCAAGGCCCGGCGGCCGGGTCCCTCTCCTACGAGCAGTACTTC	CASSQGPAAGSLSYEQYF
TRBJ1-6	TRBD1	many	TRBV6-5	TGTGCCAGCAGTTCCTCCCAACAGGGGGGATCACCCCTCCACTTT	CASSSSQQGGSPLHF
TRBJ1-1	.	few	TRBV14	TGTGCCAGCAGCCAAGACTCCTTGGGTGCGTTCATGAACACTGAAGCTTTCTTT	CASSQDSLGAFMNTEAFF
TRBJ2-3	TRBD1	many	TRBV12-3/TRBV12-4	TGTGCCAGCAGCCATGGACAGGTTGAGGGCACAGATACGCAGTATTTT	CASSHGQVEGTDTQYF
TRBJ1-2	.	few	TRBV7-9	TGTGCCAGCAGCTTAGCGACGAATGGGGCGCGGGGCTACACCTTC	CASSLATNGARGYTF
TRBJ1-2	TRBD1	few	TRBV7-9	TGTGCCAGCAGCCTCTCGGACAGGGACGGCTACACCTTC	CASSLSDRDGYTF
TRBJ2-7	.	few	TRBV12-3/TRBV12-4	TGTGCCAGCAGTCGGAGGACTGCCCCCTACGAGCAGTACTTC	CASSRRTAPYEQYF
TRBJ1-1	.	.	TRBV10-3	TGTGCCATCAGTGATAAAGGTCCGGGGTTGACTGAAGCTTTCTTT	CAISDKGPGLTEAFF
TRBJ2-2	.	.	TRBV27	TGTGCCAGCAGTTTATCTGCAGGGCTAACGAACACCGGGGAGCTGTTTTTT	CASSLSAGLTNTGELFF
TRBJ2-1	.	few	TRBV4-1	TGCGCCAGCAGCCAAGCAGGAGGTGAGCAGTTCTTC	CASSQAGGEQFF